These 19 T cell receptor beta chains were all obtained from the same sample, sequenced in a study of blood T cell repertoires in COVID-19. The table came from immunoSEQ multiplex PCR; TCRdb's copy has only in-frame clones and leaves some out. The sample holds under 250,000 clones, 80% to 95% seen once. Source material: peripheral blood. The receptors here all came from a man aged 25 to 45 with COVID-19, enrolled during active disease.

This rearrangement joins TRBV19 to TRBJ1-1, with 7 bases identical to TRBD1. CDR1 is LNHDA and CDR2 is SQIVND in the germline V gene (reference sequence). Trimming at V came to 6 bases and at J to 6 bases, leaving 7 bases not matched to a gene. The CDR3 runs to 13 residues. Here the CDR3 reads CASREQGTPEAFF. As DNA, the CDR3 is TGTGCCAGTAGGGAACAGGGGACCCCTGAAGCTTTCTTT. Filled out from reference TRBV19 and TRBJ1-1, the complete variable domain reads DGGITQSPKYLFRKEGQNVTLSCEQNLNHDAMYWYRQDPGQGLRLIYYSQIVNDFQKGDIAEGYSVSREKKESFPLTVTSAQKNPTAFYLCASREQGTPEAFFGQGTRLTVV.

This chain links TRBV21-1 with TRBJ1-3; the table assigns TRBD1, which was not confirmed against the DNA. TRBV21-1 is marked as a pseudogene. This CDR3 is 17 amino acids long. Here the CDR3 reads CASSKPQQGPSGNTIYF. The DNA of the CDR3 is TGTGCCAGCAGCAAACCTCAACAGGGACCCTCTGGAAACACCATATATTTT.

The chain employs TRBV12-5 and TRBJ2-2, with TRBD1 matching over 9 bases. Germline V gene sequence: CDR1 LGHNT, CDR2 FRNRAP. V lost 6 bases and J lost 4; bases outside the gene matches: 3. The CDR3 runs 14 residues. The CDR3 reads CASGTGGSTGELFF. The CDR3 DNA reads as TGTGCTAGTGGGACAGGGGGAAGCACCGGGGAGCTGTTTTTT.

The chain combines TRBV7-3 with TRBJ2-5; D is possibly TRBD2 (5 bases). There are 15 residues in the CDR3. Trimming removed 3 bases at V and 1 base at J, with 12 bases between. Germline values: CDR1 SGHTA, CDR2 FQGTGA. Here the CDR3 reads CASSFTGELQETQYF. CDR3 DNA sequence: TGTGCCAGCAGCTTTACCGGGGAACTCCAAGAGACCCAGTACTTC. Looking up the rest from reference TRBV7-3 and TRBJ2-5 gives the full variable domain: GAGVSQTPSNKVTEKGKYVELRCDPISGHTALYWYRQSLGQGPEFLIYFQGTGAADDSGLPNDRFFAVRPEGSVSTLKIQRTERGDSAVYLCASSFTGELQETQYFGPGTRLLVL.

The chain is built from TRBV14 and TRBJ1-2; 7 bases fit TRBD1. J was trimmed by 4 bases and V by 0 bases; bases with no gene match: 2. CDR1 SGHDN and CDR2 FVKESK come from the germline V gene. The CDR3 runs 14 residues. As DNA, the CDR3 is TGTGCCAGCAGCCAAGAGTACAGGGGCTATGGCTACACCTTC. It yields the protein CASSQEYRGYGYTF. Complete variable domain (other parts from reference TRBV14 and TRBJ1-2): EAGVTQFPSHSVIEKGQTVTLRCDPISGHDNLYWYRRVMGKEIKFLLHFVKESKQDESGMPNNRFLAERTGGTYSTLKVQPAELEDSGVYFCASSQEYRGYGYTFGSGTRLTVV.

CDR3 in amino acids: CASSRGQGARTEAFF. The CDR3 DNA follows: TGTGCCAGCAGTCGCGGACAGGGGGCTAGAACTGAAGCTTTCTTT. The chain is built from TRBV6-5 and TRBJ1-1; 11 bases align to TRBD1. Germline-derived CDR1 and CDR2 are MNHEY and SVGAGI. J was trimmed by 5 bases and V by 5 bases; bases with no gene match: 7. This CDR3 contains 15 residues.

The J gene is TRBJ2-3, the V gene TRBV7-3; D gene uncertain. V lost 1 base and J 2 bases, leaving 7 bases between the germline ends. The CDR3 extends over 14 amino acids. Germline V gene data show CDR1 as SGHTA and CDR2 as FQGTGA. The CDR3 region is CASSLSQDTDTQYF. CDR3 coding DNA: TGTGCCAGCAGCTTAAGTCAGGACACAGATACGCAGTATTTT.

This chain links TRBV5-1 with TRBJ1-1, with D hard to call. Trimming removed 0 bases at V and 3 bases at J, with 9 bases between. Germline CDR1 reads SGHRS; CDR2 reads YFSETQ. The CDR3 extends over 14 amino acids. The CDR3 sequence is CASSLGPRDTEAFF. The CDR3 DNA reads as TGCGCCAGCAGCTTGGGACCGCGGGACACTGAAGCTTTCTTT.

The V call is TRBV27, the J call TRBJ1-1; no clear D gene. Per the germline V gene, CDR1 is MNHEY and CDR2 is SMNVEV (reference sequence). The CDR3 has 15 residues. V was pared by 6 bases and J by 4 bases, with 18 bases between. The chain's CDR3 is CASSHFSGGPTEAFF. The CDR3 DNA is TGTGCCAGCAGCCACTTCTCGGGAGGACCCACTGAAGCTTTCTTT.

The J gene is TRBJ1-1, the V gene TRBV30; tentatively, D is TRBD1 (5 bases). The CDR3 length is 16 residues. Trimming removed 5 bases at V and 5 bases at J, with 24 bases between. Germline CDR1 is GTSNPN and CDR2 is SVGIG (reference sequence). The CDR3 is CAWLDNWAPGGTEAFF. The CDR3 bases are TGTGCCTGGCTGGACAATTGGGCCCCGGGGGGGACTGAAGCTTTCTTT. Based on the CDR3 plus reference TRBV30 and TRBJ1-1, the full variable domain is SQTIHQWPATLVQPVGSPLSLECTVEGTSNPNLYWYRQAAGRGLQLLFYSVGIGQISSEVPQNLSASRPQDRQFILSSKKLLLSDSGFYLCAWLDNWAPGGTEAFFGQGTRLTVV.

The J gene is TRBJ2-1, the V gene TRBV6-4, with D perhaps TRBD2 (6 bases). CDR1 is MRHNA, CDR2 SNTAGT, per germline. Between the trimmed V and J ends, which lost 0 bases and 2 bases, there was a span of 14 bases. The CDR3 contains 17 residues. For the CDR3, the DNA is TGTGCCAGCAGTGACTCTGTGGGACTGCCCGCCTACAATGAGCAGTTCTTC. Translating it yields CASSDSVGLPAYNEQFF.

This clone has a single count. The chain employs TRBV18 and TRBJ2-2; D is perhaps TRBD1 (5 bases). V was shortened by 3 bases and J by 3 bases, with 8 bases between the two germline ends. The V gene's germline CDR1 is KGHSH and CDR2 LQKENI. The CDR3 covers 14 residues. The CDR3 region has the DNA TGTGCCAGCTCACCCGGACAATACACCGGGGAGCTGTTTTTT. Protein product: CASSPGQYTGELFF.

The gene calls are TRBV24-1 and TRBJ1-1; 7 bases are shared with TRBD1. The CDR3 runs 15 residues. The junction had 7 bases not matched to a gene; V was cut back by 3 bases and J by 4 bases. The V gene's germline CDR1 is KGHDR and CDR2 SFDVKD. DNA of the CDR3: TGTGCCACCAGTGATCGGGGACAGAGGGTCACTGAAGCTTTCTTT. Translation: CATSDRGQRVTEAFF.

This clone was detected only a few times. The chain carries TRBV11-2 and TRBJ2-7; D ambiguous. V lost 4 bases to trimming and J lost 3 bases, with 4 bases between them. CDR1 is SGHAT, CDR2 FQNNGV, per germline. The CDR3 extends over 11 amino acids. The DNA of the CDR3 is TGTGCCAGCAGCTCCCTCTACGAGCAGTACTTC. It specifies CASSSLYEQYF.

In its sample, this clone was seen once. The gene calls are TRBV10-3 and TRBJ1-5; perhaps TRBD1 as D (6 bases). The CDR3 contains 16 residues. Trimming cost V 0 bases and J 3 bases, with 12 bases left between them. From germline, CDR1 is ENHRY and CDR2 SYGVKD. CDR3 sequence reads: CAISESGGGNNQPQHF. In DNA form, the CDR3 reads TGTGCCATCAGTGAGTCAGGGGGGGGGAACAATCAGCCCCAGCATTTT.

This rearrangement joins TRBV15 to TRBJ1-5; D is uncertain. The V end lost 0 bases, the J end lost 0 bases, and 12 bases lay between the germline ends. The CDR3 loop spans 17 amino acids. The V gene's germline CDR1 is LNHNV and CDR2 YYDKDF (reference sequence). The CDR3 loop reads CATSRDWAGGSNQPQHF. Written as DNA, the CDR3 is TGTGCCACCAGCAGAGATTGGGCAGGTGGTAGCAATCAGCCCCAGCATTTT.

The rearrangement uses TRBV5-4 and TRBJ2-7, with unresolved D. The CDR3 spans 11 residues. V was shortened by 3 bases and J by 4 bases, with 5 bases between the two germline ends. Germline-derived CDR1 and CDR2 are SGHNT and YYREEE (reference sequence). In nucleotides, the CDR3 is TGTGCCAGCAGCTATTCGTACGAGCAGTACTTC. Translation gives CASSYSYEQYF.

The chain has TRBV4-1 and TRBJ1-2; D is undetermined. Trimming pared 1 base from V and 6 bases from J, leaving 15 bases between. The CDR3 contains 15 residues. CDR1 and CDR2 (germline): MGHRA, YSYEKL. CDR3 bases: TGCGCCAGCAGCCAAGTAGAGGTTGAGGTTCATGGCTACACCTTC. Translating it yields CASSQVEVEVHGYTF.

The chain uses TRBV10-2 and TRBJ1-2; D not resolved. V was cut by 7 bases and J by 0 bases, with 15 bases left in between. CDR1 and CDR2 from the germline V gene are WSHSY and SAAADI. The length of the CDR3 is 15 residues. The CDR3 reads CASTPGGESNYGYTF. The CDR3 DNA reads TGCGCCAGCACCCCGGGAGGTGAATCTAACTATGGCTACACCTTC.